One and the same sample provided the 27 T cell receptor beta chains below, sequenced in a study of shared clonotypes between healthy human individuals. Profiled with immunoSEQ multiplex PCR; TCRdb holds only in-frame clones, not every one. The sample lists 600,000 to 750,000 clones, 72% seen once, with under 2% in the top ten. Sequencing was done on a sample of memory CD4+ T cells sorted from blood. Indicated subset: CD45RA-negative fraction. These receptors originate from a woman aged 25-40 years in good health.

Only a few counts were recorded for this clone. The rearrangement joins TRBV28 to TRBJ1-6; D call uncertain. CDR1 is MDHEN and CDR2 is SYDVKM in the germline V gene. The CDR3 contains 11 residues. V was shortened by 6 bases and J by 9 bases, with 6 bases between the two germline ends. The CDR3 is CASRSGSPLHF. The DNA of the CDR3 is TGTGCCAGCAGGAGTGGTTCACCCCTCCACTTT.

Worth noting for this clone: Other DNA sequences in this specimen translate into the identical CDR3. The chain links TRBV7-9 to TRBJ2-7; 10 nucleotides match TRBD1. This CDR3 region has 14 residues. The V segment lost 1 base and the J segment 6 bases; nucleotides outside the gene matches: 3. CDR1 is SEHNR and CDR2 is FQNEAQ in the germline V gene (reference sequence). The CDR3 loop reads CASSLGDRGREQYF. CDR3 DNA sequence: TGTGCCAGCAGCTTAGGGGACAGGGGACGCGAGCAGTACTTC.

Concerning this clone: A much larger clone lies a single base off, so this may be a read error. The chain is built from TRBV5-1 and TRBJ2-3; no clear D gene. The V gene lost 4 bases and the J gene lost 6 bases, with 12 bases spanning the gap. The CDR3 loop spans 13 amino acids. CDR1 is SGHRS, CDR2 YFSETQ, per germline. The CDR3, as DNA: TGCGCCAGCAGCCTCAATCCCGAGGATACGCAGTATTTT. It is translated as CASSLNPEDTQYF.

The chain recombines TRBV11-2 with TRBJ1-4, with a possible D match to TRBD1 (6 bases). This CDR3 is built from 15 residues. Between the trimmed V and J ends, which lost 5 bases and 6 bases, there was a span of 16 bases. Germline assignment: CDR1 SGHAT and CDR2 FQNNGV. This chain's CDR3 is CASSPTRGAYEKLFF. The DNA of the CDR3 is TGTGCCAGCAGCCCCACGAGGGGGGCGTATGAAAAACTGTTTTTT.

The CDR3 DNA reads TGTGCCAGCAGGCTAGCGGGAGGCGCCGGGGAGCTGTTTTTT. It translates to CASRLAGGAGELFF. The V and J genes are TRBV6-5 and TRBJ2-2, with TRBD2 matching over 11 bases. Trimming cost V 6 bases and J 6 bases; bases outside gene matches: 3. The CDR3 has 14 amino acids. Germline V CDR1 and CDR2: MNHEY, SVGAGI.

V and J are TRBV5-1 and TRBJ1-2; D may be TRBD1 (5 bases). Germline assignment: CDR1 SGHRS and CDR2 YFSETQ. This CDR3 is built from 13 residues. V dropped 2 bases and J dropped 4 bases, with 9 bases sitting between them. The CDR3, as DNA: TGCGCCAGCAGCTTCGGGGACGGCTATGGCTACACCTTC. This gives the protein CASSFGDGYGYTF.

V usage is TRBV6-6 and J usage is TRBJ2-7; no clear D gene. The CDR3 is made up of 14 amino acids. V was trimmed by 5 bases and J by 2 bases, leaving 13 bases between them. Germline V lookup: CDR1 MNHNY, CDR2 SVGAGI (reference sequence). Written as DNA, the CDR3 is TGTGCCAGCAGTAACACCTTCGGAACCTACGAGCAGTACTTC. It translates to CASSNTFGTYEQYF.

This sequence joins TRBV5-1 and TRBJ2-7, with TRBD2 identical over 13 bases. The germline V gene has CDR1 SGHRS and CDR2 YFSETQ. This CDR3 spans 15 amino acids. With 4 bases clipped from V and 6 bases from J, the junction kept 7 bases outside the gene matches. The CDR3 DNA follows: TGCGCCAGCAGCAGGACTAGCGGGAGCCAGTCCGAGCAGTACTTC. It codes for CASSRTSGSQSEQYF. Combining the CDR3 with reference TRBV5-1 and TRBJ2-7 gives the whole variable domain KAGVTQTPRYLIKTRGQQVTLSCSPISGHRSVSWYQQTPGQGLQFLFEYFSETQRNKGNFPGRFSGRQFSNSRSEMNVSTLELGDSALYLCASSRTSGSQSEQYFGPGTRLTVT.

This clone has more than one count but fewer than ten. V and J are TRBV6-1 and TRBJ1-5; TRBD1 matches 8 bases. CDR1 is MNHNS, CDR2 SASEGT, per germline. The V segment lost 6 bases and the J segment 7 bases; nucleotides outside the gene matches: 11. The CDR3 consists of 15 residues. Here the CDR3 DNA reads TGTGCCAGCAGGGCCGGGACAGGTTGGTCACAGCCCCAGCATTTT. Translating gives CASRAGTGWSQPQHF.

V and J are TRBV29-1 and TRBJ2-7, with TRBD2 identical over 8 bases. This CDR3 contains 13 residues. Germline assignment: CDR1 SQVTM and CDR2 ANQGSEA. V was pared by 6 bases and J by 6 bases, with 10 bases of the junction left unmatched. The CDR3 region is CSVPGLGVSEQYF. Written as DNA, the CDR3 is TGCAGCGTGCCGGGACTAGGAGTCTCCGAGCAGTACTTC.

This clone was recorded a few times. J is TRBJ1-2 and V is TRBV5-1; D unclear. This CDR3 region has 15 residues. Trimming removed 0 bases at V and 2 bases at J, with 11 bases between. CDR1 and CDR2 (germline): SGHRS, YFSETQ. CDR3 bases: TGCGCCAGCAGCTTGGGGTTCTCAGAGAACTATGGCTACACCTTC. Amino acid sequence: CASSLGFSENYGYTF.

Only a few counts were recorded for this clone. V gene TRBV27 combines with J gene TRBJ1-5, with D possibly TRBD1 on 5 matching bases. Germline V gene lookup returns CDR1 MNHEY and CDR2 SMNVEV (reference sequence). The CDR3 totals 15 residues. Trimming stripped 6 bases from V and 2 bases from J, with 14 bases between. As DNA, the CDR3 is TGTGCCAGCAGGAGACTGAGGGGTGGCAATCAGCCCCAGCATTTT. Its protein product is CASRRLRGGNQPQHF.

This clone was found once. The chain links TRBV6-5 to TRBJ2-3, with D unclear. Germline values: CDR1 MNHEY, CDR2 SVGAGI. The CDR3 is 15 amino acids. V was pared by 6 bases and J by 2 bases, with 15 bases between. The CDR3 DNA sequence: TGTGCCAGCAGCTCTGGATCTTCAGACACAGATACGCAGTATTTT. It is translated as CASSSGSSDTDTQYF.

The CDR3: CASSYGLEGTDTQYF. The DNA of the CDR3 is TGTGCCAGCAGTTACGGCCTAGAGGGCACAGATACGCAGTATTTT. The rearrangement joins TRBV6-6 to TRBJ2-3; D uncertain. The CDR3 length is 15 residues. The germline gives CDR1 MNHNY, CDR2 SVGAGI (reference sequence). Trimming took 2 bases from V and 1 from J, leaving 10 bases between them.

This clone was found once. The genes are TRBV5-4 and TRBJ2-2; a weak D match, TRBD2 (6 bases). Looked up from germline, CDR1 is SGHNT and CDR2 is YYREEE (reference sequence). V lost 1 base and J 6 bases, leaving 16 bases between the germline ends. This CDR3 comprises 16 residues. The CDR3 loop is CASSLSGRGTAGELFF. CDR3 DNA sequence: TGTGCCAGCAGCTTGTCGGGGCGGGGAACAGCCGGGGAGCTGTTTTTT.

This clone showed up just once. The gene calls are TRBV19 and TRBJ1-5; the D is unclear. V lost 1 base to trimming and J lost 7 bases, with 17 bases between them. Germline values: CDR1 LNHDA, CDR2 SQIVND (reference sequence). The CDR3 spans 16 residues. The CDR3 DNA sequence: TGTGCCAGTAGTATAGTCGGTCTGGGGTTGGCCCAGCCCCAGCATTTT. Amino acid sequence: CASSIVGLGLAQPQHF.

The gene calls are TRBV29-1 and TRBJ1-3; D is ambiguous. Germline V gene data show CDR1 as SQVTM and CDR2 as ANQGSEA. V was cut by 7 bases and J by 1 base, with 5 bases left in between. CDR3 size: 11 residues. In nucleotides, the CDR3 is TGCAGCGGAACATCTGGAAACACCATATATTTT. Amino acid sequence: CSGTSGNTIYF.

The rearrangement uses TRBV30 and TRBJ1-1; tentatively, D is TRBD1 (6 bases). Trimming left V 0 bases short and J 3 bases short, with 14 bases between. The CDR3 spans 15 residues. Germline CDR1 is GTSNPN and CDR2 is SVGIG (reference sequence). DNA for the CDR3: TGTGCCTGGAGTGTTCCCAGCAGGGGTTACACTGAAGCTTTCTTT. Protein: CAWSVPSRGYTEAFF.

The J gene is TRBJ2-1, the V gene TRBV20-1; D unresolved. The V and J ends lost 0 bases and 7 bases respectively, with 4 bases between them. Looked up from germline, CDR1 is DFQATT and CDR2 is SNEGSKA (reference sequence). The CDR3 consists of 11 residues. CDR3 sequence: CSARESNEQFF. The CDR3 DNA follows: TGCAGTGCTAGAGAGAGTAATGAGCAGTTCTTC.

The chain is built from TRBV10-3 and TRBJ2-4, with TRBD1 matching 8 bases. The CDR3 loop spans 16 amino acids. In germline, CDR1 is ENHRY, CDR2 SYGVKD. The trim removed 0 bases at V and 9 bases at J, leaving 10 bases unmatched. In nucleotides, the CDR3 is TGTGCCATCAGTGAGTCGTCAGCGGCAGGGGGCGGCATTCAGTACTTC. This translates into CAISESSAAGGGIQYF.

The chain links TRBV2 to TRBJ1-5, with TRBD1 identical over 8 bases. Per the germline V gene, CDR1 is SNHLY and CDR2 is FYNNEI. The trim removed 2 bases at V and 5 bases at J, leaving 5 bases unmatched. This CDR3 region has 15 residues. The CDR3 is CASSESRGPYQPQHF. The CDR3, as DNA: TGTGCCAGCAGTGAAAGCAGGGGGCCCTATCAGCCCCAGCATTTT. Full variable domain (missing parts from reference TRBV2 and TRBJ1-5): EPEVTQTPSHQVTQMGQEVILRCVPISNHLYFYWYRQILGQKVEFLVSFYNNEISEKSEIFDDQFSVERPDGSNFTLKIRSTKLEDSAMYFCASSESRGPYQPQHFGDGTRLSIL.

In its sample, this clone was seen a few times. The chain is built from TRBV25-1 and TRBJ2-7, with 8 positions matching TRBD1. The V gene's germline CDR1 is MGHDK and CDR2 SYGVNS. The CDR3 has 15 amino acids. Trimming took 3 bases from V and 1 from J; bases not matched to a gene: 5. The CDR3 region has the DNA TGTGCCAGCAGTGACGGACAGGGAGGATCCTACGAGCAGTACTTC. This codes for CASSDGQGGSYEQYF.

The chain carries TRBV25-1 and TRBJ1-6, with D tentatively TRBD1 (6 bases). CDR1 and CDR2 from the germline V gene are MGHDK and SYGVNS. The CDR3 is 14 amino acids. Trimming took off 3 bases at V and 7 bases at J, with 10 bases between the two ends. In nucleotides, the CDR3 is TGTGCCAGCAGTGACTTCACAGGGAATTCACCCCTCCACTTT. Protein sequence: CASSDFTGNSPLHF. Combining the CDR3 with reference TRBV25-1 and TRBJ1-6 gives the whole variable domain EADIYQTPRYLVIGTGKKITLECSQTMGHDKMYWYQQDPGMELHLIHYSYGVNSTEKGDLSSESTVSRIRTEHFPLTLESARPSHTSQYLCASSDFTGNSPLHFGNGTRLTVT.

V gene TRBV7-9 combines with J gene TRBJ2-2, with TRBD2 matching over 7 bases. CDR1 and CDR2 from the germline V gene are SEHNR and FQNEAQ (reference sequence). With 4 bases clipped from V and 2 bases from J, the junction kept 13 bases outside the gene matches. The CDR3 consists of 18 residues. The CDR3 loop reads CASSSRGGRPPNTGELFF. CDR3 DNA: TGTGCCAGCAGCTCACGGGGCGGGAGACCTCCAAACACCGGGGAGCTGTTTTTT.

The gene calls are TRBV6-1 and TRBJ2-3, with 11 bases identical to TRBD1. The junction had 4 bases not matched to a gene; V was cut back by 5 bases and J by 3 bases. Germline CDR1 is MNHNS and CDR2 is SASEGT. The CDR3 has 15 residues. The CDR3: CASSTGQGDTDTQYF. The CDR3 DNA is TGTGCCAGCAGTACGGGACAGGGGGATACAGATACGCAGTATTTT.

The chain recombines TRBV15 with TRBJ2-7; TRBD1 aligns across 8 bases. The V gene's germline CDR1 is LNHNV and CDR2 YYDKDF (reference sequence). The CDR3 is 14 amino acids. The V and J ends lost 5 bases and 6 bases, in that order; junction bases with no gene match: 9. The CDR3 DNA follows: TGTGCCACCAGCGGAAGGACAGGGCAGACCGAGCAGTACTTC. It encodes CATSGRTGQTEQYF.

V is TRBV19 and J is TRBJ2-3, with a tentative D call TRBD1 (6 bases). V gave up 5 bases and J gave up 2 bases, with 17 bases separating them. Germline V lookup: CDR1 LNHDA, CDR2 SQIVND (reference sequence). This CDR3 has 16 amino acids. The CDR3 is CASSLTRGSLTDTQYF. In DNA form, the CDR3 reads TGTGCCAGTAGTTTAACGAGGGGGAGTCTCACAGATACGCAGTATTTT.